This T cell receptor (beta chain) was profiled in a study of shared clonotypes between healthy human individuals. From germline, CDR1 is LNHDA and CDR2 SQIVND (reference sequence). With 4 bases removed from V and 4 bases from J, the gap between germline ends came to 10 bases. There are 13 residues in the CDR3. To note about this clone: The same CDR3 also results from other DNA sequences found in this sample.

Libraries were prepared by immunoSEQ multiplex PCR; TCRdb keeps only in-frame clonotypes and omits some of them. The repertoire includes some 2.3 million clones, over 85% of them detected once, and roughly 0.36% sits in the top ten. Sample: naive CD4+ T cells from PBMCs. Subset: CD45RA+ positively selected. The J gene is TRBJ1-2, the V gene TRBV19; D is unclear. This receptor was identified in a man in his late teens or twenties in good health. Some clones in this sample may be carry-over from other donors' samples. The CDR3 is CASSTGLIYGYTF. CDR3 in DNA: TGTGCCAGTAGTACCGGTCTGATCTATGGCTACACCTTC.